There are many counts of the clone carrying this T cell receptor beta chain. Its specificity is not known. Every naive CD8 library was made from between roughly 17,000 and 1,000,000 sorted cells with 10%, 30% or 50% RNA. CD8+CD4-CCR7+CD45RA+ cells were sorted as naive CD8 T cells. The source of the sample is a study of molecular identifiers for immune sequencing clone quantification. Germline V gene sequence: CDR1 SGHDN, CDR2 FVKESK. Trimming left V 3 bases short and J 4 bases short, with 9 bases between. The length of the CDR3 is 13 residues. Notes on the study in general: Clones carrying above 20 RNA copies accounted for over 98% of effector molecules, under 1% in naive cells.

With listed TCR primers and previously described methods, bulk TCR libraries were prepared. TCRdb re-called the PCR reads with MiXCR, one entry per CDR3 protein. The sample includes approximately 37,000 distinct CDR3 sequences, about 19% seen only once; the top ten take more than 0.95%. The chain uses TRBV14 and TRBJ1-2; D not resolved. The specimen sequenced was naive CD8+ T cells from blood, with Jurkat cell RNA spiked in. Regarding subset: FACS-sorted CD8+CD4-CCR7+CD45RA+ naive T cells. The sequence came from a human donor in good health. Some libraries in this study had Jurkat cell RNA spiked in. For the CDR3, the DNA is TGTGCCAGCAGCCACGGGGTCGGCTATGGCTACACCTTC. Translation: CASSHGVGYGYTF.